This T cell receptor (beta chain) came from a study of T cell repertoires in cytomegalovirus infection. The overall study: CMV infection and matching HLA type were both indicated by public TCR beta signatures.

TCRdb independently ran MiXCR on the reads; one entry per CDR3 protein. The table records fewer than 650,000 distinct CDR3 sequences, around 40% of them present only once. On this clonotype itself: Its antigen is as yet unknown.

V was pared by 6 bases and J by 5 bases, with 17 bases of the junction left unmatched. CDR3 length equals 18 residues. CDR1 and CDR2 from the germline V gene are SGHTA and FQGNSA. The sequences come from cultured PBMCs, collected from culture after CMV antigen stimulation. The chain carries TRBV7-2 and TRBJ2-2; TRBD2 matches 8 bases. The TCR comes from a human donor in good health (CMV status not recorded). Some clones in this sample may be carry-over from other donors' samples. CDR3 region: CASRLRGGGGKGTGELFF. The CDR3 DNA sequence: TGTGCCAGCAGGCTACGGGGGGGGGGCGGAAAAGGAACCGGGGAGCTGTTTTTT. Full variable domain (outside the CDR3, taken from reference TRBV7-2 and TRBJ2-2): GAGVSQSPSNKVTEKGKDVELRCDPISGHTALYWYRQSLGQGLEFLIYFQGNSAPDKSGLPSDRFSAERTGGSVSTLTIQRTQQEDSAVYLCASRLRGGGGKGTGELFFGEGSRLTVL.